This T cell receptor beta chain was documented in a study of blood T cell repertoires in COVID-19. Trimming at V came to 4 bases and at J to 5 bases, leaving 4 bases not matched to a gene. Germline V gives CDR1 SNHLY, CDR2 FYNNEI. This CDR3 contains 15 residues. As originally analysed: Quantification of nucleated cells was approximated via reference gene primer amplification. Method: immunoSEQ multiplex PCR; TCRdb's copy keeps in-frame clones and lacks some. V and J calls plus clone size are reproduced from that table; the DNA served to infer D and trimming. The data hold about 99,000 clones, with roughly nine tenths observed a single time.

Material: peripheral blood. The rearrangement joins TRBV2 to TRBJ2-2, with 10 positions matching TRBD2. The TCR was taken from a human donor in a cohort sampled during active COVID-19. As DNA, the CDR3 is TGTGCCAGCAGTGCAAGCGGGGGGGCGACCGGGGAGCTGTTTTTT. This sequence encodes CASSASGGATGELFF. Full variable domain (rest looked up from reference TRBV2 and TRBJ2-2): EPEVTQTPSHQVTQMGQEVILRCVPISNHLYFYWYRQILGQKVEFLVSFYNNEISEKSEIFDDQFSVERPDGSNFTLKIRSTKLEDSAMYFCASSASGGATGELFFGEGSRLTVL.